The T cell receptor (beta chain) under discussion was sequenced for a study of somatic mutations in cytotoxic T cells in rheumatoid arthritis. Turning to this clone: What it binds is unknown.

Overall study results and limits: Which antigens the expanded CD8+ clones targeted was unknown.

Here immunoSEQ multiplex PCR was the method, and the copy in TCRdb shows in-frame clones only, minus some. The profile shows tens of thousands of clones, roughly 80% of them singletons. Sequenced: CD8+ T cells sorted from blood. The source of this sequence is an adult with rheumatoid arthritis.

CDR3 protein: CASTFTGGQRTGELFF. The CDR3 DNA reads as TGTGCCAGCACCTTCACGGGAGGGCAAAGGACCGGGGAGCTGTTTTTT. V and J are TRBV7-3 and TRBJ2-2; TRBD2 matches at 8 bases. The CDR3 consists of 16 residues. V trimming: 7 bases; J trimming: 5 bases; junction bases outside the gene matches: 12. From germline, CDR1 is SGHTA and CDR2 FQGTGA.